These 27 T cell receptor beta chains were sequenced from one sample in a study of memory CD4+ T cells and cytomegalovirus serostatus (dated by TCRdb to the late 2010s). Single viable CD3+CD4+CD8-CD45RO+ cells were sorted as memory CD4+ T cells on a FACSAria II. Library creation used the immunoSEQ multiplex PCR assay. As stored in TCRdb, this immuneACCESS dataset retains in-frame rearrangements with V and J assigned. A fraction of the clones does not appear; measured against another copy, unresolved V genes explain less than half of the discrepancy, and the remainder lacks a known reason. The sample table lists about 53,000 clones, about 81% of them with a count of one. In total, the top ten clones hold more than 1% of the sample. Sequencing was performed on memory CD4+ T cells from blood. The receptors stem from an adult in good health and CMV-seronegative.

V and J are TRBV30 and TRBJ2-1; D unresolved. The CDR3 totals 16 residues. V was trimmed by 2 bases and J by 2 bases, leaving 16 bases between them. Germline V gene sequence: CDR1 GTSNPN, CDR2 SVGIG (reference sequence). The DNA for the CDR3 is TGTGCCTGGAGTTCTTTCCTGCAGGTCCCCTACAATGAGCAGTTCTTC. Protein sequence: CAWSSFLQVPYNEQFF.

This clone has ten or more counts. The chain carries TRBV7-2 and TRBJ2-4; D unclear. V shed 2 bases and J shed 8 bases, with 4 bases lying between them. The germline gives CDR1 SGHTA, CDR2 FQGNSA. The length of the CDR3 is 11 residues. CDR3 nucleotides: TGTGCCAGCAGCTTAAGTCACATTCAGTACTTC. Residues: CASSLSHIQYF.

The gene calls are TRBV11-3 and TRBJ2-3; D ambiguous. Germline V CDR1 and CDR2: SGHNT, YENEEA. Trimming stripped 3 bases from V and 0 bases from J, with 16 bases between. The CDR3 is 17 residues long. In DNA, the CDR3 is TGTGCCAGCAGCTTGCTGGCTCGGTCCTCTAGCACAGATACGCAGTATTTT. Protein sequence: CASSLLARSSSTDTQYF.

This clone was seen once. The chain uses TRBV7-2 and TRBJ1-1; weak D call: TRBD1 (5 bases). The CDR3 is 15 residues long. Per the germline V gene, CDR1 is SGHTA and CDR2 is FQGNSA. V gave up 3 bases and J gave up 4 bases, with 15 bases separating them. Written as DNA, the CDR3 is TGTGCCAGCAGCTTTTTCGGCAGGGAGGCCACTGAAGCTTTCTTT. It yields the protein CASSFFGREATEAFF. Looking up the rest from reference TRBV7-2 and TRBJ1-1 gives the full variable domain: GAGVSQSPSNKVTEKGKDVELRCDPISGHTALYWYRQSLGQGLEFLIYFQGNSAPDKSGLPSDRFSAERTGGSVSTLTIQRTQQEDSAVYLCASSFFGREATEAFFGQGTRLTVV.

J is TRBJ2-7 and V is TRBV6-6; D not certain. Per germline, CDR1 MNHNY and CDR2 SVGAGI (reference sequence). Between the trimmed V and J ends, which lost 5 bases and 3 bases, there was a span of 5 bases. The CDR3 runs 11 residues. The CDR3 DNA is TGTGCCAGCAGTACGGACTACGAGCAGTACTTC. Translation gives CASSTDYEQYF.

The chain uses TRBV14 and TRBJ1-6; 7 bases agree with TRBD1. CDR3 length equals 15 residues. The junction had 7 bases not matched to a gene; V was cut back by 4 bases and J by 7 bases. CDR1 is SGHDN, CDR2 FVKESK, per germline. The CDR3 region is CASSPLGGGNSPLHF. In DNA form, the CDR3 reads TGTGCCAGCAGCCCTTTAGGGGGCGGGAATTCACCCCTCCACTTT.

The CDR3 spells CASSFRPGTGYPAGQYF. CDR3 nucleotide sequence: TGTGCCAGCAGCTTTCGACCCGGGACAGGGTATCCGGCCGGGCAGTACTTC. The chain couples TRBV5-6 to TRBJ2-7; the match to TRBD1 covers 9 bases. The CDR3 is 17 residues long. From germline, CDR1 is SGHDT and CDR2 YYEEEE. Unmatched junction bases numbered 18, after V lost 2 bases and J lost 9 bases.

The V and J genes are TRBV19 and TRBJ2-1; 15 bases fit TRBD2. The V gene's germline CDR1 is LNHDA and CDR2 SQIVND (reference sequence). The CDR3 is 17 amino acids. Trimming cost V 5 bases and J 7 bases; bases outside gene matches: 9. The CDR3 is CASSPRTSGRVRNEQFF. The DNA for the CDR3 is TGTGCCAGTAGTCCTCGGACTAGCGGGAGGGTAAGGAATGAGCAGTTCTTC.

V gene TRBV6-1 combines with J gene TRBJ1-3, with D unclear. The CDR3 is 15 amino acids. The V gene lost 8 bases and the J gene lost 0 bases, with 14 bases spanning the gap. Germline CDR1 and CDR2: MNHNS and SASEGT. The CDR3, as DNA: TGTGCCAGCGGCCGAGGGCAGACCTCTGGAAACACCATATATTTT. It codes for CASGRGQTSGNTIYF.

This chain joins TRBV7-9 and TRBJ1-2, with 8 bases identical to TRBD1. The CDR3 contains 16 residues. Per the germline V gene, CDR1 is SEHNR and CDR2 is FQNEAQ (reference sequence). With V trimmed by 5 bases and J by 4 bases, 12 bases remained unmatched. CDR3 nucleotide sequence: TGTGCCAGCAGCGCCGAACAGGGGGGAAACTTCTATGGCTACACCTTC. It specifies CASSAEQGGNFYGYTF.

The V call is TRBV5-1, the J call TRBJ1-2; D ambiguous. From germline, CDR1 is SGHRS and CDR2 YFSETQ. V was clipped by 3 bases and J by 8 bases, with 8 bases between them. The CDR3 consists of 11 residues. CDR3 sequence reads: CASSSMGGYTF. The CDR3 DNA is TGCGCCAGCAGCTCCATGGGAGGCTACACCTTC.

V gene TRBV19 combines with J gene TRBJ1-1; 7 bases agree with TRBD1. The ends lost 7 bases at V and 3 bases at J; junction bases unmatched: 2. CDR3 length equals 12 residues. Germline V CDR1 and CDR2: LNHDA, SQIVND (reference sequence). The CDR3 loop is CASKQGYTEAFF. CDR3 DNA: TGTGCCAGTAAACAGGGGTACACTGAAGCTTTCTTT. The entire variable domain, with the rest obtained from reference TRBV19 and TRBJ1-1, is as follows: DGGITQSPKYLFRKEGQNVTLSCEQNLNHDAMYWYRQDPGQGLRLIYYSQIVNDFQKGDIAEGYSVSREKKESFPLTVTSAQKNPTAFYLCASKQGYTEAFFGQGTRLTVV.

J is TRBJ1-5 and V is TRBV2, with D possibly TRBD1 on 6 matching bases. Trimming pared 3 bases from V and 5 bases from J, leaving 14 bases between. The CDR3 runs 15 residues. Germline values: CDR1 SNHLY, CDR2 FYNNEI. In DNA form, the CDR3 reads TGTGCCAGCAGTGATCTGGGGGCGGAAGATCAGCCCCAGCATTTT. It encodes CASSDLGAEDQPQHF.

V gene TRBV28 combines with J gene TRBJ2-7; tentative D call: TRBD2 (6 bases). Between the trimmed V and J ends, which lost 3 bases and 1 base, there was a span of 16 bases. From germline, CDR1 is MDHEN and CDR2 SYDVKM. The CDR3 has 16 residues. The CDR3 is CASSFHIAVLSYEQYF. Here the CDR3 DNA reads TGTGCCAGCAGTTTTCATATAGCGGTATTATCCTACGAGCAGTACTTC.

This chain joins TRBV4-1 and TRBJ1-4; TRBD1 is a possible D gene (5 bases). Germline V gene sequence: CDR1 MGHRA, CDR2 YSYEKL. The CDR3 is 16 amino acids. Trimming stripped 4 bases from V and 5 bases from J, with 17 bases between. CDR3 amino acids: CASSRAGTAGNEKLFF. The CDR3, as DNA: TGCGCCAGCAGCCGGGCTGGGACGGCTGGGAATGAAAAACTGTTTTTT.

The V gene is TRBV5-4, the J gene TRBJ1-3; D is unclear. The germline V gene encodes CDR1 SGHNT and CDR2 YYREEE (reference sequence). This CDR3 has 15 amino acids. V lost 4 bases and J 0 bases, leaving 11 bases between the germline ends. CDR3 nucleotide sequence: TGTGCCAGCAGCATCGACATCTACTCTGGAAACACCATATATTTT. It specifies CASSIDIYSGNTIYF.

This chain links TRBV2 with TRBJ2-5; 8 bases line up with TRBD2. The end of the DNA fits TRBJ2-7 better, so the J call may be wrong. The length of the CDR3 is 14 residues. Germline lookup yields CDR1 SNHLY and CDR2 FYNNEI. The CDR3 nucleotides are TGTGCCAGCAAGAAGACTAGCGCATCCTACGAGCAGTACTTC. This translates into CASKKTSASYEQYF.

This clone has only one observation. The chain uses TRBV5-1 and TRBJ1-1; D uncertain. CDR3 length equals 14 residues. Trimming took off 0 bases at V and 4 bases at J, with 10 bases between the two ends. CDR1 and CDR2 (germline): SGHRS, YFSETQ. DNA for the CDR3: TGCGCCAGCAGCTTGGGGAGTAAGTCCACTGAAGCTTTCTTT. It specifies CASSLGSKSTEAFF.

The genes are TRBV9 and TRBJ2-5; tentatively, D is TRBD1 (5 bases). Germline V CDR1 and CDR2: SGDLS, YYNGEE. This CDR3 spans 13 amino acids. The V gene lost 2 bases and the J gene lost 1 base, with 6 bases spanning the gap. As DNA, the CDR3 is TGTGCCAGCAGCGTGGACACCCAAGAGACCCAGTACTTC. Translating it yields CASSVDTQETQYF.

V usage is TRBV5-1 and J usage is TRBJ1-1, with no clear D. The V gene's germline CDR1 is SGHRS and CDR2 YFSETQ. Trimming removed 4 bases at V and 1 base at J, with 8 bases between. The CDR3 is 13 amino acids. CDR3 amino acids: CASSTGQNTEAFF. For the CDR3, the DNA is TGCGCCAGCAGCACCGGGCAGAACACTGAAGCTTTCTTT.

V gene TRBV29-1 combines with J gene TRBJ1-1; D gene unclear. Trimming removed 6 bases at V and 1 base at J, with 9 bases between. The CDR3 contains 12 residues. CDR1 is SQVTM, CDR2 ANQGSEA, per germline. As DNA, the CDR3 is TGCAGCGTACACACAGCGAACACTGAAGCTTTCTTT. This codes for CSVHTANTEAFF.

This clone was detected only once. This chain links TRBV5-1 with TRBJ2-1; maybe TRBD2 (5 bases). Germline CDR1 and CDR2: SGHRS and YFSETQ. The CDR3 runs 14 residues. Trimming took off 2 bases at V and 7 bases at J, with 13 bases between the two ends. The CDR3, as DNA: TGCGCCAGCAGCTTACGGGCCACGGGGAATGAGCAGTTCTTC. Translation gives CASSLRATGNEQFF.

The genes are TRBV5-6 and TRBJ1-4, with 7 bases fitting TRBD1. The germline CDR1 and CDR2 sequences are SGHDT and YYEEEE. The CDR3 consists of 15 residues. V was pared by 4 bases and J by 7 bases, with 10 bases of the junction left unmatched. The DNA of the CDR3 is TGTGCCAGCAGCCGGAGGGGGCGTTTAGGTGAAAAACTGTTTTTT. This sequence encodes CASSRRGRLGEKLFF.

V usage is TRBV7-2 and J usage is TRBJ2-1, with 10 bases matching TRBD2. Trimming removed 5 bases from V and 8 bases from J; junction bases left unmatched: 12. The CDR3 has 16 amino acids. Germline V gene lookup returns CDR1 SGHTA and CDR2 FQGNSA. CDR3 in amino acids: CASSPKLAGVGYEQFF. The CDR3 coding sequence is TGTGCCAGCAGCCCCAAGCTAGCGGGAGTAGGCTATGAGCAGTTCTTC.

The CDR3, as DNA: TGTGCCAGCAGCCGGTCTGGGACAGACACCGGGGAGCTGTTTTTT. It encodes CASSRSGTDTGELFF. The chain combines TRBV7-3 with TRBJ2-2; 7 nucleotides line up with TRBD1. Unmatched junction bases numbered 6, after V lost 5 bases and J lost 3 bases. CDR1 is SGHTA and CDR2 is FQGTGA in the germline V gene. The CDR3 covers 15 residues.

In its sample, this clone was seen a few times. This sequence joins TRBV11-2 and TRBJ1-1, with 7 bases identical to TRBD1. CDR3 length equals 12 residues. V trimming: 1 base; J trimming: 11 bases; junction bases outside the gene matches: 4. CDR1 SGHAT and CDR2 FQNNGV come from the germline V gene. The CDR3 coding sequence is TGTGCCAGCAGCTTAGTAGGGGGCCGGGCTTTCTTT. Amino acids: CASSLVGGRAFF.

The genes are TRBV30 and TRBJ1-4, with 7 bases aligning to TRBD1. The CDR3 sequence is 16 residues long. V shed 3 bases and J 4 bases; nucleotides not matched to a gene: 11. In germline, CDR1 is GTSNPN, CDR2 SVGIG (reference sequence). CDR3 sequence (DNA): TGTGCCTGGAGGACGCCGGGACAGCGAAATAATGAAAAACTGTTTTTT. Translating it yields CAWRTPGQRNNEKLFF.